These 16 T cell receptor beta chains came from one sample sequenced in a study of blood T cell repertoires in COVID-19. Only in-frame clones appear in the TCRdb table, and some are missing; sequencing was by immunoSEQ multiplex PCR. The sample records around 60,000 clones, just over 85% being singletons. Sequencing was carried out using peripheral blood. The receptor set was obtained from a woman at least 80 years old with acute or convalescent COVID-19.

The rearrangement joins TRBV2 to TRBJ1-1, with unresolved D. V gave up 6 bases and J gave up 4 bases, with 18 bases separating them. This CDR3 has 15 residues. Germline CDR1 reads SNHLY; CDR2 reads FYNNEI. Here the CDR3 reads CASSPGPGGSTEAFF. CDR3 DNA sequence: TGTGCCAGCAGCCCCGGGCCCGGCGGGAGCACTGAAGCTTTCTTT.

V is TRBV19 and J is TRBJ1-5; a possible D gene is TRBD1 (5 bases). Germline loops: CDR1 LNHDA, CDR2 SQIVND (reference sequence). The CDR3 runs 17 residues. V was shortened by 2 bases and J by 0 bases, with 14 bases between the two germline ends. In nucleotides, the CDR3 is TGTGCCAGTAGTATACCCTTCGGGGGGTATAGCAATCAGCCCCAGCATTTT. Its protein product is CASSIPFGGYSNQPQHF. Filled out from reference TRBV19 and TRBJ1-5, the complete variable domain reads DGGITQSPKYLFRKEGQNVTLSCEQNLNHDAMYWYRQDPGQGLRLIYYSQIVNDFQKGDIAEGYSVSREKKESFPLTVTSAQKNPTAFYLCASSIPFGGYSNQPQHFGDGTRLSIL.

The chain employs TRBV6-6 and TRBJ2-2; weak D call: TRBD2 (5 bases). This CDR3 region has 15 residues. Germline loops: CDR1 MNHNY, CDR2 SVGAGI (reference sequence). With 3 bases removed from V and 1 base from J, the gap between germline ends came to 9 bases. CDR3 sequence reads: CASSYDGENTGELFF. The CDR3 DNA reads TGTGCCAGCAGTTATGACGGGGAGAACACCGGGGAGCTGTTTTTT.

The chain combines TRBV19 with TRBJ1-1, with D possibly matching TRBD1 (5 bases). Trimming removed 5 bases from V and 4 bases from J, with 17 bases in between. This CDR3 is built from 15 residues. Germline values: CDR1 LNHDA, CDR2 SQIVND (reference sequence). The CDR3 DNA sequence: TGTGCCAGTAGTCCCGACCGGGGGGGTCTCACTGAAGCTTTCTTT. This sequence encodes CASSPDRGGLTEAFF.

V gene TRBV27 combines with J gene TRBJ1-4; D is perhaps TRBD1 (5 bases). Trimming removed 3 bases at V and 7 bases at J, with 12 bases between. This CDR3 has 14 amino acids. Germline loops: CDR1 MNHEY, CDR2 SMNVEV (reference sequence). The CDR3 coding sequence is TGTGCCAGCAGTTTGAGCGCGGGGCTTGAAAAACTGTTTTTT. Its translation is CASSLSAGLEKLFF.

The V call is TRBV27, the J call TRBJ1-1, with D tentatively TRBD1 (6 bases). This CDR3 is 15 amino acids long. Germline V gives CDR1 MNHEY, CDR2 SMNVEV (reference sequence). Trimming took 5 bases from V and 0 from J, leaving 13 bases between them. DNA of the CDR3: TGTGCCAGCAGTCCAAGGGGGGGGATGAACACTGAAGCTTTCTTT. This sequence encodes CASSPRGGMNTEAFF.

The CDR3 is CASSLFRGNEQYF. CDR3 DNA sequence: TGCGCCAGCAGCTTGTTTAGAGGGAACGAGCAGTACTTC. The V gene is TRBV5-1, the J gene TRBJ2-7; a weak D match, TRBD2 (5 bases). The ends were cut back, 1 base at V and 5 bases at J, with 10 bases in the middle. The CDR3 has 13 amino acids. In germline, CDR1 is SGHRS, CDR2 YFSETQ.

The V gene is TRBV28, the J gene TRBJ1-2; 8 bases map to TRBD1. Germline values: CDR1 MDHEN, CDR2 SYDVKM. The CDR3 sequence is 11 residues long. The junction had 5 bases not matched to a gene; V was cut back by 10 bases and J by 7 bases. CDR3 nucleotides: TGTGCCACTGGGACAGGCCGTGGCTACACCTTC. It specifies CATGTGRGYTF.

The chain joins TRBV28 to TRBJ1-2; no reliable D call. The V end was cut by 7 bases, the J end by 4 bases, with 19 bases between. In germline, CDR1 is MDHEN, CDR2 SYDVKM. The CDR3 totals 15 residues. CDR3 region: CASTNPPRGSYGYTF. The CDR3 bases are TGTGCCAGCACCAATCCCCCCCGGGGAAGCTATGGCTACACCTTC.

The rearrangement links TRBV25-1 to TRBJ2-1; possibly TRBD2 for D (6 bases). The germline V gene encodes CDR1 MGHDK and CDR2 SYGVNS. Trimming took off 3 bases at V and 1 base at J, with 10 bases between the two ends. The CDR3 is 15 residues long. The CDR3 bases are TGTGCCAGCAGTGACGTTAGCGGATCCTACAATGAGCAGTTCTTC. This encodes CASSDVSGSYNEQFF.

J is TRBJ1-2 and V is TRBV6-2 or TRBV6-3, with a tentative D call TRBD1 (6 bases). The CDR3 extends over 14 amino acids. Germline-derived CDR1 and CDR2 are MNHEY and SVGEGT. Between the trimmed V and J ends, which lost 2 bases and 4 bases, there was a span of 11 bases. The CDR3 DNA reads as TGTGCCAGCAGTTACACAGGACAGTCCTATGGCTACACCTTC. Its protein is CASSYTGQSYGYTF.

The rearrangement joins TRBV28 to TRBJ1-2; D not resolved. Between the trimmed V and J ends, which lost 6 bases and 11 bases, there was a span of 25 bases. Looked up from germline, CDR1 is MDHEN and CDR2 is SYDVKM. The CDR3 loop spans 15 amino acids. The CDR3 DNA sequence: TGTGCCAGCAGCGACCAGATGATCTTCCCCCCGCGGTACACCTTC. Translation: CASSDQMIFPPRYTF.

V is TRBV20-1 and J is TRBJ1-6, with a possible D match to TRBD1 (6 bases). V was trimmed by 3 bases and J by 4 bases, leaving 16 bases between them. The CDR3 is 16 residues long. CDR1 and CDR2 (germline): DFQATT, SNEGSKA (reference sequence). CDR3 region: CSASGGPGTYNSPLHF. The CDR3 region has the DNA TGCAGTGCTAGTGGGGGTCCGGGGACATATAATTCACCCCTCCACTTT.

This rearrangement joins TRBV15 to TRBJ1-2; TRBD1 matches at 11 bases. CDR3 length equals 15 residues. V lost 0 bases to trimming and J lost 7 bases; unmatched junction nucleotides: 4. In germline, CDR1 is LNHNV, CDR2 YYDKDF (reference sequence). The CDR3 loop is CATSRDLGQGAGYTF. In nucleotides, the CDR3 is TGTGCCACCAGCAGAGATCTAGGACAGGGGGCTGGCTACACCTTC.

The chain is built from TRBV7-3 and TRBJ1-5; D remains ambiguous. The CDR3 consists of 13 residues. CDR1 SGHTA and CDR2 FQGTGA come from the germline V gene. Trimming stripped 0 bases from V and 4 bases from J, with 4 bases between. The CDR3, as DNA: TGTGCCAGCAGCTTAACCGCGAATCAGCCCCAGCATTTT. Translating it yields CASSLTANQPQHF.

The CDR3 bases are TGTGCCAGTAGTAACCAGGGAGGAAGGAACACTGAAGCTTTCTTT. Protein sequence: CASSNQGGRNTEAFF. This chain connects TRBV19 to TRBJ1-1, with D maybe TRBD1 (5 bases). Germline values: CDR1 LNHDA, CDR2 SQIVND (reference sequence). Trimming removed 4 bases at V and 1 base at J, with 13 bases between. The CDR3 has 15 amino acids.